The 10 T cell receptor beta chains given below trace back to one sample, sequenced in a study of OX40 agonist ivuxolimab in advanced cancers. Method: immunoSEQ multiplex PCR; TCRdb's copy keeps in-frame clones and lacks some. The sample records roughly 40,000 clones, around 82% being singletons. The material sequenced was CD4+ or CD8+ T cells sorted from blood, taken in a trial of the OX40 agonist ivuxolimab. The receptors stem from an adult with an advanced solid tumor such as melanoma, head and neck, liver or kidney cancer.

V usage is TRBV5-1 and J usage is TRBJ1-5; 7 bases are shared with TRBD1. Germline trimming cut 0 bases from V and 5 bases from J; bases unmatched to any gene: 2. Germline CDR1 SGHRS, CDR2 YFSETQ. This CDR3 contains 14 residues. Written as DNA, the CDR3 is TGCGCCAGCAGCTTGGACACAGGGGATCAGCCCCAGCATTTT. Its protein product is CASSLDTGDQPQHF.

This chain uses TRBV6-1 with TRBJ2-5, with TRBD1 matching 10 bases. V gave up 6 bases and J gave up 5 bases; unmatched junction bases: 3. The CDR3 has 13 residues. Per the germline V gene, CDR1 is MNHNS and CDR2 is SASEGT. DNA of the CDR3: TGTGCCAGCAGAGGACAGGGGGTGGAGACCCAGTACTTC. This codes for CASRGQGVETQYF.

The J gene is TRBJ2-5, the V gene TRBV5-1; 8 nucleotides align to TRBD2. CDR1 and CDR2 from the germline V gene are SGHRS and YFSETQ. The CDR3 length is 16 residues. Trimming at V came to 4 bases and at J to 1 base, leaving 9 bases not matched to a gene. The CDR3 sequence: CASSTPGSGAQETQYF. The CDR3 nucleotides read TGCGCCAGCAGCACCCCGGGTAGCGGGGCCCAAGAGACCCAGTACTTC.

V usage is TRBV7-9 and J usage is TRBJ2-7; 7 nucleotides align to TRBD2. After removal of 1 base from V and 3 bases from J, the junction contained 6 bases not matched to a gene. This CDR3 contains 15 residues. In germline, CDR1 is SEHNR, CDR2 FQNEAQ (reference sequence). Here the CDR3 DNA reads TGTGCCAGCAGCTTAGGGTTCGGCGGGAGCTACGAGCAGTACTTC. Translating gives CASSLGFGGSYEQYF.

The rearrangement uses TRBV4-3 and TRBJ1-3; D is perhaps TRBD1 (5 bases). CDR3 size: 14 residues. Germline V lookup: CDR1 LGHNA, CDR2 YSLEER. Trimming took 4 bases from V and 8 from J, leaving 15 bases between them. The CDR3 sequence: CASSPRVLGDTIYF. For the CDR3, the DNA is TGCGCCAGCAGCCCCCGGGTCCTGGGGGACACCATATATTTT.

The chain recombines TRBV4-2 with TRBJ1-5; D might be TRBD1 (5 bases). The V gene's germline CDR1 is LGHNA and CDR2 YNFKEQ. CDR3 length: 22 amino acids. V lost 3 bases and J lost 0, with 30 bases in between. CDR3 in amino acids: CASSHTWGRVGEGGDSNQPQHF. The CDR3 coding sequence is TGTGCCAGCAGCCATACCTGGGGCAGGGTGGGAGAGGGAGGGGATAGCAATCAGCCCCAGCATTTT.

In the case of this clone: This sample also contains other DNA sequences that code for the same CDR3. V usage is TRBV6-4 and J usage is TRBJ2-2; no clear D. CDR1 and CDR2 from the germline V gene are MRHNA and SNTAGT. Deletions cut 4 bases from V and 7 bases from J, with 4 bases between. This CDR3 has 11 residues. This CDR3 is CASSGGGELFF. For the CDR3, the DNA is TGTGCCAGCAGTGGAGGCGGGGAGCTGTTTTTT.

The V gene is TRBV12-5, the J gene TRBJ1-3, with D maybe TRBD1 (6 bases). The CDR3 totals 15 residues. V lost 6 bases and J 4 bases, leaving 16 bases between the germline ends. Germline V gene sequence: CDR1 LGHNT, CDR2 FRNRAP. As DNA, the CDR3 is TGTGCTAGTGGGGAGGACAGCGTGTCCGGAAACACCATATATTTT. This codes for CASGEDSVSGNTIYF.

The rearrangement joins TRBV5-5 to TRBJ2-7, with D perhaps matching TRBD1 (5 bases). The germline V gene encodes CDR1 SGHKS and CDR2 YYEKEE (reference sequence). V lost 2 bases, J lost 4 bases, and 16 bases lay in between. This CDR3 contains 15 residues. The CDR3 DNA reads TGTGCCAGCAGCTTACTGCCACAGGCATTGTACGAGCAGTACTTC. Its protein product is CASSLLPQALYEQYF.

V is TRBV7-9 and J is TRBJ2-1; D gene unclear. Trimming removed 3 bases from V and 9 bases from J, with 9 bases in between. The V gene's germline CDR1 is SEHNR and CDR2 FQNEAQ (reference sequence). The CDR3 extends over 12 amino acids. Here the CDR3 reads CASSFVLSEQFF. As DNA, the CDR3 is TGTGCCAGCAGCTTTGTGTTAAGTGAGCAGTTCTTC.